This TCR beta chain is from a study of T cell responses to AZD1222 COVID-19 vaccine. Notes on the study in general: At baseline, seropositivity was found in only a handful of AZD1222 recipients. Females outnumbered males among donors, who were mostly white British; clonal diversity was possibly underestimated. Spike-wide vaccine-associated CD4 TCRs dominated at 160-218 and 743-854. Elevations in Spike-specific TCR breadth and depth followed administration of two AZD1222 doses.

Of note for this clone: Its antigen is not known.

Profiling relied on immunoSEQ multiplex PCR, and the TCRdb table lists in-frame clones only, not all of them. The sample holds 84,000 or so clones, 91% seen once. Sequenced here: peripheral blood, sampled on day 0 of MenACWY control vaccination. This clonotype was obtained from an adult in good health.

In DNA form, the CDR3 reads TGTGCCACCAGCAGAGATAACCCCTCCCTGTCATCGGGGGACACCGGGGAGCTGTTTTTT. Residues: CATSRDNPSLSSGDTGELFF. The V gene is TRBV15, the J gene TRBJ2-2; D may be TRBD2 (6 bases). The V gene lost 0 bases and the J gene lost 3 bases, with 23 bases spanning the gap. The CDR3 is 20 residues long. Germline lookup yields CDR1 LNHNV and CDR2 YYDKDF (reference sequence).